This section outlines one TCR beta chain sequence together with its context. Its specificity is unknown. The sample is drawn from a study of T cells in localized non-small cell lung cancer. Study-level findings and limits: Heterogeneity is still possible, as just one tumor region was sequenced.

Measured with immunoSEQ multiplex PCR; TCRdb has only the in-frame clones, and not every one. The repertoire holds 25,000 to 30,000 clones, with more than 75% as singletons. This CDR3 region has 15 residues. CDR1 and CDR2 from the germline V gene are MNHEY and SMNVEV (reference sequence). Losses at the gene ends were 6 bases for V and 3 bases for J; bases not matched to a gene: 3. The specimen comprised peripheral blood, sampled before any cancer treatment. This chain connects TRBV27 to TRBJ2-3; TRBD2 matches 13 bases. The source of this sequence is a female donor older than 55 with stage III squamous cell lung carcinoma. This chain's CDR3 is CASRRLAGGTDTQYF. The CDR3 DNA reads TGTGCCAGCAGGCGACTAGCGGGAGGAACAGATACGCAGTATTTT.